This TCR beta chain was documented in a study of sequential checkpoint blockade in melanoma. Treatment here: randomized to nivolumab then ipilimumab (arm A) or the reverse (arm B). V lost 6 bases and J 3 bases, leaving 12 bases between the germline ends. Germline CDR1 MDHEN, CDR2 SYDVKM. The CDR3 extends over 14 amino acids. Profiling relied on immunoSEQ multiplex PCR, and the TCRdb table lists in-frame clones only, not all of them. The sample has over 10,000 clones; around a quarter are singletons. The receptor's source is a human donor with melanoma. This chain joins TRBV28 and TRBJ1-5, with D hard to call. Specimen: tumor tissue (inferred from file names), collected from a patient given nivolumab and ipilimumab in sequence. The CDR3 loop reads CASSSRLNNQPQHF. The CDR3 nucleotides read TGTGCCAGCAGCTCTAGGCTCAACAATCAGCCCCAGCATTTT.